The rows below give T cell receptor beta chains drawn from one sample of a study of blood T cell repertoires in COVID-19. Sequenced by immunoSEQ multiplex PCR; TCRdb stores in-frame clones only, minus some. The sample includes about 55,000 clones, almost 85% seen only once; the top ten take roughly 13%. The sample taken for sequencing was peripheral blood. These receptors were taken from a human donor in a cohort sampled during active COVID-19. Both conserved end residues are part of each CDR3. Fields, in order: V gene, D gene, J gene, clone size, CDR3 protein, CDR3 DNA. The D gene is left open where the match is weak. The listing skips clone size in some rows; elsewhere it reads once, few, many or a size class.

TRBV5-4	TRBD1	TRBJ2-7	-	CASSHTSGTGSYEQYF	TGTGCCAGCAGCCACACATCCGGGACAGGCTCCTACGAGCAGTACTTC
TRBV5-1	-	TRBJ2-3	-	CASSLVGGGDTQYF	TGCGCCAGCAGCTTGGTGGGAGGGGGAGATACGCAGTATTTT
TRBV5-1	-	TRBJ2-3	-	CASSLDYSSTDTQYF	TGCGCCAGCAGCTTAGACTATTCTAGCACAGATACGCAGTATTTT
TRBV7-9	-	TRBJ1-2	-	CASSFGQSDYGYTF	TGTGCCAGCAGCTTCGGACAGTCTGACTATGGCTACACCTTC
TRBV12-5	-	TRBJ2-3	-	CASGFNQIDTQYF	TGTGCTAGTGGTTTCAATCAGATAGATACGCAGTATTTT
TRBV28	-	TRBJ1-3	-	CASSSTPGHLSGNTIYF	TGTGCCAGCAGTTCCACTCCGGGACACCTCTCTGGAAACACCATATATTTT
TRBV7-2	TRBD1	TRBJ2-3	-	CASSLWTGRADTQYF	TGTGCCAGCAGCTTATGGACAGGGCGGGCAGATACGCAGTATTTT
TRBV19	-	TRBJ1-4	-	CASSIDGRVEEKLFF	TGTGCCAGTAGTATAGACGGCAGGGTGGAAGAAAAACTGTTTTTT
TRBV5-1	TRBD1	TRBJ1-5	once	CASSSGQGGNQPQHF	TGCGCCAGCAGCTCAGGACAGGGCGGCAATCAGCCCCAGCATTTT
TRBV5-6	TRBD1	TRBJ1-5	once	CASSFGGQGAYQPQHF	TGTGCCAGCAGCTTCGGGGGGCAGGGGGCTTATCAGCCCCAGCATTTT
TRBV20-1	-	TRBJ1-4	-	CSARHSEKLFF	TGCAGTGCTAGACACAGTGAAAAACTGTTTTTT
TRBV10-3	TRBD1	TRBJ1-1	-	CAISESSGTGGLSEAFF	TGTGCCATCAGTGAAAGTTCAGGGACAGGGGGCTTATCCGAAGCTTTCTTT
TRBV19	TRBD1	TRBJ1-1	-	CASSSSGTGEAFF	TGTGCCAGTAGCTCCTCCGGGACAGGGGAAGCTTTCTTT
TRBV7-2	TRBD2	TRBJ2-1	-	CASSFSGYEQFF	TGTGCCAGCAGTTTTAGCGGGTATGAGCAGTTCTTC
TRBV4-3	TRBD2	TRBJ2-3	-	CASSQTSGRGLDTQYF	TGCGCCAGCAGCCAAACTAGCGGCCGAGGACTGGATACGCAGTATTTT
TRBV2	-	TRBJ2-7	-	CASSGHHEQYF	TGTGCCAGCAGTGGACACCACGAGCAGTACTTC
TRBV9	TRBD1	TRBJ1-2	-	CASSVVGTGDGYTF	TGTGCCAGCAGCGTAGTAGGGACAGGGGATGGCTACACCTTC
TRBV7-9	-	TRBJ2-1	-	CASSRYNEQFF	TGTGCCAGCAGCCGTTACAATGAGCAGTTCTTC
TRBV12-3/TRBV12-4	TRBD1	TRBJ1-2	-	CASRPDRGDGYTF	TGTGCCAGCAGGCCGGACAGGGGAGATGGCTACACCTTC
TRBV5-1	TRBD2	TRBJ2-7	-	CASSAGLAGHYEQYF	TGCGCCAGCAGCGCAGGACTAGCGGGTCACTACGAGCAGTACTTC
TRBV4-3	-	TRBJ1-5	few	CASSQDRLNQPQHF	TGCGCCAGCAGCCAAGACAGGCTTAATCAGCCCCAGCATTTT
TRBV6-6	-	TRBJ1-2	-	CASSSNYGYTF	TGTGCCAGCAGTAGCAACTATGGCTACACCTTC
TRBV30	TRBD1	TRBJ1-2	-	CAWILTGVHGYTF	TGTGCCTGGATTCTGACAGGGGTACATGGCTACACCTTC
TRBV18	-	TRBJ1-2	medium-sized	CASSPGGRTTIGYTF	TGTGCCAGCTCACCTGGAGGCAGGACTACAATAGGCTACACCTTC
TRBV4-2	TRBD2	TRBJ2-2	-	CASSQVASGTIGELFF	TGTGCCAGCAGCCAAGTGGCTAGCGGGACGATCGGGGAGCTGTTTTTT
TRBV7-3	-	TRBJ2-2	-	CASSLTLPRQDTGELFF	TGTGCCAGCAGCTTAACTCTACCTCGACAAGACACCGGGGAGCTGTTTTTT
TRBV5-7	TRBD1	TRBJ2-5	-	CASTLQGPGTQYF	TGTGCCAGCACTTTACAGGGGCCGGGGACCCAGTACTTC
TRBV11-2	TRBD1	TRBJ1-4	-	CASSTRDRGHTNEKLFF	TGTGCCAGCAGCACTAGGGACAGGGGGCATACTAATGAAAAACTGTTTTTT
TRBV7-2	-	TRBJ2-5	-	CASSRGQETQYF	TGTGCCAGCAGTAGGGGACAAGAGACCCAGTACTTC
TRBV28	-	TRBJ2-3	-	CASSFGGGALDTQYF	TGTGCCAGCAGTTTCGGAGGGGGCGCGTTAGATACGCAGTATTTT
TRBV10-1	-	TRBJ2-1	few	CASSAARDNPSNEQFF	TGCGCCAGCAGTGCCGCCCGGGACAACCCTTCCAATGAGCAGTTCTTC
TRBV14	-	TRBJ1-2	-	CASSPGQNYGYTF	TGTGCCAGCAGCCCCGGACAGAACTATGGCTACACCTTC
TRBV4-2	-	TRBJ1-2	few	CASSQVGGGGGYGYTF	TGTGCCAGCAGCCAAGTCGGAGGGGGGGGAGGCTATGGCTACACCTTC
TRBV7-2	-	TRBJ2-7	-	CASSFGTTYEQYF	TGTGCCAGCAGCTTCGGGACAACCTACGAGCAGTACTTC
TRBV7-2	-	TRBJ2-7	-	CASSSREFTYEQYF	TGTGCCAGCAGCTCTCGGGAGTTTACCTACGAGCAGTACTTC
TRBV12-3/TRBV12-4	-	TRBJ2-7	-	CASSPGQKYEQYF	TGTGCCAGCAGTCCCGGACAGAAATACGAGCAGTACTTC
TRBV11-3	TRBD1	TRBJ1-2	-	CAFDLGQGKQTNYGYTF	TGTGCCTTTGATCTCGGACAGGGGAAACAAACTAACTATGGCTACACCTTC
TRBV24-1	-	TRBJ2-2	-	CATSDRDTSNTGELFF	TGTGCCACCAGTGACCGGGACACTTCGAACACCGGGGAGCTGTTTTTT
TRBV5-5	TRBD2	TRBJ2-7	-	CASRQPGLTRYEQYF	TGTGCCAGCAGACAGCCGGGACTAACTCGCTACGAGCAGTACTTC
TRBV5-4	TRBD2	TRBJ2-1	-	CASSLDLAVNNEQFF	TGTGCCAGCAGCTTGGATCTAGCGGTCAACAATGAGCAGTTCTTC
TRBV5-1	TRBD2	TRBJ2-3	-	CASSRLAGPGTDTQYF	TGCGCCAGCAGCCGTCTAGCGGGACCCGGGACAGATACGCAGTATTTT
TRBV29-1	TRBD2	TRBJ2-3	-	CSVASGSSTDTQYF	TGCAGCGTTGCCAGCGGGAGTTCCACAGATACGCAGTATTTT
TRBV6-6	-	TRBJ1-3	few	CASSYSQIPSGNTIYF	TGTGCCAGCAGTTACTCACAGATTCCCTCTGGAAACACCATATATTTT
TRBV7-9	-	TRBJ1-4	-	CASSREWEKLFF	TGTGCCAGCAGTCGGGAGTGGGAAAAACTGTTTTTT
TRBV28	-	TRBJ2-1	once	CASSVMSERYNEQFF	TGTGCCAGCTCAGTTATGAGCGAGCGCTACAATGAGCAGTTCTTC
TRBV30	TRBD2	TRBJ2-7	-	CAWRGSGIYEQYF	TGTGCCTGGAGGGGTAGCGGGATCTACGAGCAGTACTTC
TRBV10-2	-	TRBJ2-7	-	CASSESRPGRMYF	TGCGCCAGCAGTGAGTCGAGACCAGGGCGAATGTACTTC
TRBV5-1	-	TRBJ1-2	once	CASSVGGNYGYTF	TGCGCCTCTTCGGTTGGGGGCAACTATGGCTACACCTTC
TRBV5-1	-	TRBJ1-1	-	CASSTTGNTEAFF	TGCGCCAGCAGTACAACAGGTAACACTGAAGCTTTCTTT
TRBV6-5	TRBD2	TRBJ2-5	-	CASRGLVQETQYF	TGTGCCAGCAGGGGACTAGTCCAAGAGACCCAGTACTTC
TRBV18	-	TRBJ2-2	once	CASSPQQGNTGELFF	TGTGCCAGCTCACCCCAACAGGGCAACACCGGGGAGCTGTTTTTT
TRBV10-3	TRBD1	TRBJ2-5	-	CAISARQGDETQYF	TGTGCCATCAGTGCCCGACAGGGGGACGAGACCCAGTACTTC
TRBV5-6	TRBD1	TRBJ2-7	-	CASSALYRQGEGEQYF	TGTGCCAGCAGCGCTCTCTACAGACAGGGGGAGGGCGAGCAGTACTTC
TRBV7-2	-	TRBJ1-3	-	CASSTGRVGNTIYF	TGTGCCAGCAGCACCGGCAGGGTGGGAAACACCATATATTTT
TRBV5-1	TRBD1	TRBJ1-3	-	CASSLDRGSRNTIYF	TGCGCCAGCAGCTTAGACAGGGGGAGTAGAAACACCATATATTTT
TRBV29-1	-	TRBJ2-3	once	CSVSGVVDGGGSTDTQYF	TGCAGCGTATCGGGAGTCGTTGACGGAGGAGGAAGCACAGATACGCAGTATTTT
TRBV6-1	-	TRBJ1-5	few	CASSGHPGDSNQPQHF	TGTGCCAGCAGTGGCCACCCAGGGGATAGCAATCAGCCCCAGCATTTT
TRBV5-1	-	TRBJ1-1	-	CASSLFQMNTEAFF	TGCGCCAGCAGCTTGTTTCAGATGAACACTGAAGCTTTCTTT
TRBV9	TRBD1	TRBJ2-7	-	CASSPRQGKVPYEQYF	TGTGCCAGCAGCCCTAGACAGGGTAAGGTCCCCTACGAGCAGTACTTC